This T cell receptor (beta chain) was recovered during a study of OX40 agonist ivuxolimab in advanced cancers. Study details: Aged roughly 23 to 79 with a mean of approximately 60 years, they were approximately 79% male. Three patients had partial responses: one hepatocellular carcinoma, two cutaneous melanoma.

This clone was found many times. Germline CDR1 and CDR2: MNHEY and SMNVEV (reference sequence). The length of the CDR3 is 16 residues. After removal of 8 bases from V and 0 bases from J, the junction contained 8 bases not matched to a gene. Some clones are missing from TCRdb's copy, which holds only in-frame ones; the method was immunoSEQ multiplex PCR. Found here are 50,000 or so clones, over 65% of them singletons; the top ten hold 2% to 2.5%. This sequence originates from an adult with an advanced solid tumor such as melanoma, head and neck, liver or kidney cancer. The chain joins TRBV27 to TRBJ2-2; TRBD2 matches 8 bases. This sample comprised CD4+ or CD8+ T cells sorted from blood, obtained in a trial of the OX40 agonist ivuxolimab. The chain's CDR3 is CASRRLGLANTGELFF. The CDR3 nucleotides are TGTGCCAGCCGTCGCTTGGGACTAGCGAACACCGGGGAGCTGTTTTTT.